The clone carrying this T cell receptor (beta chain) has ten or more counts. Antigen unknown. The entry originates in a study of CD8 T cells in ankylosing spondylitis. Study conclusions and caveats: Blood from ankylosing spondylitis patients appeared to carry a characteristic roughly 8-variant TCR beta motif.

The CDR3 runs to 16 residues. With V trimmed by 1 base and J by 5 bases, 6 bases remained unmatched. Germline CDR1 reads LGHNA; CDR2 reads YSLEER. TCRdb re-derived calls from the 5' RACE reads in MiXCR, one entry per CDR3 protein. This table holds around 490,000 distinct CDR3 sequences, about 5.2% found once. What was sequenced was blood, either unsorted or a sorted T cell fraction (not recorded which). This clonotype was sampled from a male donor with ankylosing spondylitis. The chain has TRBV4-3 and TRBJ1-4, with 8 positions matching TRBD1. Here the CDR3 reads CASSQAGGRGNEKLFF. For the CDR3, the DNA is TGCGCCAGCAGCCAAGCAGGGGGCAGGGGGAATGAAAAACTGTTTTTT.